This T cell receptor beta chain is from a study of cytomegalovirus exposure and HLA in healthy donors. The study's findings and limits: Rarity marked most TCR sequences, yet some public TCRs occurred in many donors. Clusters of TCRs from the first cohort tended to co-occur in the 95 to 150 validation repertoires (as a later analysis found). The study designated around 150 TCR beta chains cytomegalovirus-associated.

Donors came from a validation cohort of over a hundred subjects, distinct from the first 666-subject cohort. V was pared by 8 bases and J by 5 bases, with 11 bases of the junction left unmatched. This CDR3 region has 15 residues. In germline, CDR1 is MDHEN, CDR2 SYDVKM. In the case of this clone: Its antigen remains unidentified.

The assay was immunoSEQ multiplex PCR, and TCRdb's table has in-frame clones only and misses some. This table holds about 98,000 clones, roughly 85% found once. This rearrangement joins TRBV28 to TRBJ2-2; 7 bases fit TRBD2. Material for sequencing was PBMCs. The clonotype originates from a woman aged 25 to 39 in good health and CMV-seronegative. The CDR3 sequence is CASGSRVAGTGELFF. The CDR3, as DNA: TGTGCCAGCGGCAGCCGGGTAGCGGGTACCGGGGAGCTGTTTTTT.